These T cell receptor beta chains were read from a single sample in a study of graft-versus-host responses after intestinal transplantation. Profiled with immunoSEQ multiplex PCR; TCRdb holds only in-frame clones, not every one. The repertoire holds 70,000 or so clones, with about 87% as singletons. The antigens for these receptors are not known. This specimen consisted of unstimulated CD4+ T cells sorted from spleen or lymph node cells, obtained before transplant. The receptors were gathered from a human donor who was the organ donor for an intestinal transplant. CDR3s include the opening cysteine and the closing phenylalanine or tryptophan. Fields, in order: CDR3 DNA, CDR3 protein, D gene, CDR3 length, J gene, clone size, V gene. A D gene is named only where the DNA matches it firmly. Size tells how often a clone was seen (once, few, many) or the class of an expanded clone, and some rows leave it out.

CDR3nt: TGTGCCAGCAGCAGGGCCGGGACAACGCAAGAGACCCAGTACTTC
CDR3aa: CASSRAGTTQETQYF
d_gene: .
len: 15
j_gene: TRBJ2-5
abundance: .
v_gene: TRBV21-1

CDR3nt: TGTGCCAGCACCCAGGACACTTTGGTAGGGAATCAGCCCCAGCATTTT
CDR3aa: CASTQDTLVGNQPQHF
d_gene: .
len: 16
j_gene: TRBJ1-5
abundance: .
v_gene: TRBV6-6

CDR3nt: TGCGCCAGCAGCCAAGGACAGGGCAGGGATACGCAGTATTTT
CDR3aa: CASSQGQGRDTQYF
d_gene: TRBD1
len: 14
j_gene: TRBJ2-3
abundance: .
v_gene: TRBV4-3

CDR3nt: TGTGCCAGCAGCTTGTTGACTAGCTCCGCGGAGACCCAGTACTTC
CDR3aa: CASSLLTSSAETQYF
d_gene: TRBD2
len: 15
j_gene: TRBJ2-5
abundance: .
v_gene: TRBV5-6

CDR3nt: TGTGCCAGCAGTCGAGGGGGTGACACCGGGGAGCTGTTTTTT
CDR3aa: CASSRGGDTGELFF
d_gene: .
len: 14
j_gene: TRBJ2-2
abundance: .
v_gene: TRBV2

CDR3nt: TGTGCCAGCAGTTTAATGGGCGTCGGCCTGAATCAGCCCCAGCATTTT
CDR3aa: CASSLMGVGLNQPQHF
d_gene: .
len: 16
j_gene: TRBJ1-5
abundance: few
v_gene: TRBV28

CDR3nt: TGTGCCAGCAGTTTTAATTCCGGGACAGGGGGCAATGAGCAGTTCTTC
CDR3aa: CASSFNSGTGGNEQFF
d_gene: TRBD1
len: 16
j_gene: TRBJ2-1
abundance: .
v_gene: TRBV27

CDR3nt: TGTGCCAGCAGTGCTAGCGGGGCCACCGGGGAGCTGTTTTTT
CDR3aa: CASSASGATGELFF
d_gene: TRBD2
len: 14
j_gene: TRBJ2-2
abundance: .
v_gene: TRBV6-4

CDR3nt: TGTGCCAGAATCACTAGAGTAGGCAGGAACACTGAAGCTTTCTTT
CDR3aa: CARITRVGRNTEAFF
d_gene: .
len: 15
j_gene: TRBJ1-1
abundance: .
v_gene: TRBV7-5

CDR3nt: TGTGCCTGTCGAGACAGGGGGCAAGGCTACACCTTC
CDR3aa: CACRDRGQGYTF
d_gene: TRBD1
len: 12
j_gene: TRBJ1-2
abundance: .
v_gene: TRBV30

CDR3nt: TGTGCCAGCAGACCGCTCCCGAGGGTCAGTGAGCTGTTTTTT
CDR3aa: CASRPLPRVSELFF
d_gene: .
len: 14
j_gene: TRBJ2-2
abundance: .
v_gene: TRBV2

CDR3nt: TGTGCCAGCAGCGGAGACGACGTACTAGTGACGTTGGATACGCAGTATTTT
CDR3aa: CASSGDDVLVTLDTQYF
d_gene: .
len: 17
j_gene: TRBJ2-3
abundance: .
v_gene: TRBV9

CDR3nt: TGTGCCACCAGCAGAGTTCAGGATGAAAAACTGTTTTTT
CDR3aa: CATSRVQDEKLFF
d_gene: .
len: 13
j_gene: TRBJ1-4
abundance: .
v_gene: TRBV15

CDR3nt: TGTGCCACCTCCTTTACAGAAAACTATGGCTACACCTTC
CDR3aa: CATSFTENYGYTF
d_gene: .
len: 13
j_gene: TRBJ1-2
abundance: .
v_gene: TRBV6-5

CDR3nt: TGTGCCAGCAGTGTACTAGCGGGTGACTACAATGAGCAGTTCTTC
CDR3aa: CASSVLAGDYNEQFF
d_gene: TRBD2
len: 15
j_gene: TRBJ2-1
abundance: .
v_gene: TRBV6-1

CDR3nt: TGTGCCAGCAGTTTAGACAGAAACACTGAAGCTTTCTTT
CDR3aa: CASSLDRNTEAFF
d_gene: .
len: 13
j_gene: TRBJ1-1
abundance: .
v_gene: TRBV6-5

CDR3nt: TGTGCCAGCTCACCAGCGGAGGGCTATAATTCACCCCTCCACTTT
CDR3aa: CASSPAEGYNSPLHF
d_gene: .
len: 15
j_gene: TRBJ1-6
abundance: .
v_gene: TRBV18

CDR3nt: TGTGCCAGCAGCGTAGTTTCCGGACAGGGCGCAGATACGCAGTATTTT
CDR3aa: CASSVVSGQGADTQYF
d_gene: TRBD1
len: 16
j_gene: TRBJ2-3
abundance: .
v_gene: TRBV9

CDR3nt: TGTGCCAGCAGTGAATGGGACAGGGACTATGGCTACACCTTC
CDR3aa: CASSEWDRDYGYTF
d_gene: TRBD1
len: 14
j_gene: TRBJ1-2
abundance: .
v_gene: TRBV25-1

CDR3nt: TGTGCCAGCAGGCCTATAACGGAGGGGGGGCCTCAGCCCCAGCATTTT
CDR3aa: CASRPITEGGPQPQHF
d_gene: .
len: 16
j_gene: TRBJ1-5
abundance: once
v_gene: TRBV27

CDR3nt: TGCGCCAGCAGTGCGGCAGGGAAGGGCAAAAACATTCAGTACTTC
CDR3aa: CASSAAGKGKNIQYF
d_gene: .
len: 15
j_gene: TRBJ2-4
abundance: .
v_gene: TRBV10-1

CDR3nt: TGTGCCAGCAGCTTAGCGCTGCTAGCGGGGGCCGATGAGCAGTTCTTC
CDR3aa: CASSLALLAGADEQFF
d_gene: TRBD2
len: 16
j_gene: TRBJ2-1
abundance: .
v_gene: TRBV7-9

CDR3nt: TGTGCCAGCAGACAGGGTGGGGTTGCAGGGGGTAATTCACCCCTCCACTTT
CDR3aa: CASRQGGVAGGNSPLHF
d_gene: TRBD1
len: 17
j_gene: TRBJ1-6
abundance: .
v_gene: TRBV28

CDR3nt: TGTGCCAGCAGTCCCGGGACAGGGGGCGACGAAACTGAAGCTTTCTTT
CDR3aa: CASSPGTGGDETEAFF
d_gene: TRBD1
len: 16
j_gene: TRBJ1-1
abundance: .
v_gene: TRBV5-8

CDR3nt: TGTGCCAGCAGCTTAGATGTAAACGGGATCTATGGCTACACCTTC
CDR3aa: CASSLDVNGIYGYTF
d_gene: .
len: 15
j_gene: TRBJ1-2
abundance: .
v_gene: TRBV7-8

CDR3nt: TGTGCCAGCGGTCGCAGGGGGCGCGCAAATGGCTACACCTTC
CDR3aa: CASGRRGRANGYTF
d_gene: TRBD1
len: 14
j_gene: TRBJ1-2
abundance: .
v_gene: TRBV6-7

CDR3nt: TGTGCCAGCAGACCGGGACAGGGGTCAGGAAACACCATATATTTT
CDR3aa: CASRPGQGSGNTIYF
d_gene: TRBD1
len: 15
j_gene: TRBJ1-3
abundance: .
v_gene: TRBV6-1

CDR3nt: TGTGCCAGCAGCGATACAGGGGGCGCGAGTGAAAAACTGTTTTTT
CDR3aa: CASSDTGGASEKLFF
d_gene: TRBD1
len: 15
j_gene: TRBJ1-4
abundance: few
v_gene: TRBV7-9

CDR3nt: TGTGCCACCAGCAGAACAGGGCTTCTATTCTTT
CDR3aa: CATSRTGLLFF
d_gene: .
len: 11
j_gene: TRBJ1-1
abundance: .
v_gene: TRBV15

CDR3nt: TGTGCCAGCAGGCGAAAGCCCGAAGAGACCCAGTACTTC
CDR3aa: CASRRKPEETQYF
d_gene: .
len: 13
j_gene: TRBJ2-5
abundance: .
v_gene: TRBV27

CDR3nt: TGTGCCAGCAGCAAAGGAGAAGGACTTCGGGGCTATGGCTACACCTTC
CDR3aa: CASSKGEGLRGYGYTF
d_gene: .
len: 16
j_gene: TRBJ1-2
abundance: .
v_gene: TRBV21-1

CDR3nt: TGTGCCAGCAGTGAAGCGCCGGGACAGGGAACAGATACGCAGTATTTT
CDR3aa: CASSEAPGQGTDTQYF
d_gene: TRBD1
len: 16
j_gene: TRBJ2-3
abundance: .
v_gene: TRBV6-1

CDR3nt: TGTGCCACCAGCAGAGGGGACAGGGTCTCTGGGGCCAACGTCCTGACTTTC
CDR3aa: CATSRGDRVSGANVLTF
d_gene: TRBD1
len: 17
j_gene: TRBJ2-6
abundance: .
v_gene: TRBV15

CDR3nt: TGTGCCAGCTTTAGGGGGGGGAGAGAGACCCAGTACTTC
CDR3aa: CASFRGGRETQYF
d_gene: .
len: 13
j_gene: TRBJ2-5
abundance: .
v_gene: TRBV6-1

CDR3nt: TGTGCCAGCAGCTCCGAGCGGGACGGGGCCCAGTACTTC
CDR3aa: CASSSERDGAQYF
d_gene: TRBD2
len: 13
j_gene: TRBJ2-5
abundance: .
v_gene: TRBV5-6

CDR3nt: TGTGCCAGCTCACCTTCTAGAGGCAATGAGCAGTTCTTC
CDR3aa: CASSPSRGNEQFF
d_gene: .
len: 13
j_gene: TRBJ2-1
abundance: few
v_gene: TRBV18

CDR3nt: TGTGCCAGCAACCCCGGGGGGGCAATTGAAAAACTGTTTTTT
CDR3aa: CASNPGGAIEKLFF
d_gene: .
len: 14
j_gene: TRBJ1-4
abundance: .
v_gene: TRBV9

CDR3nt: TGTGCCAGCAGTAGACAGGGGACGGGAGTGGTGTACTATGGCTACACCTTC
CDR3aa: CASSRQGTGVVYYGYTF
d_gene: TRBD1
len: 17
j_gene: TRBJ1-2
abundance: once
v_gene: TRBV27

CDR3nt: TGTGCCAGCAGCTTAGCGGGGGCTTTCCGGACAGATACGCAGTATTTT
CDR3aa: CASSLAGAFRTDTQYF
d_gene: .
len: 16
j_gene: TRBJ2-3
abundance: once
v_gene: TRBV7-2

CDR3nt: TGTGCCAGCAGTGAGCGGGGGGCTAAAGAGACCCAGTACTTC
CDR3aa: CASSERGAKETQYF
d_gene: TRBD2
len: 14
j_gene: TRBJ2-5
abundance: .
v_gene: TRBV2

CDR3nt: TGTGCCAGCAGCTTTGCCCTAAACACTGAAGCTTTCTTT
CDR3aa: CASSFALNTEAFF
d_gene: .
len: 13
j_gene: TRBJ1-1
abundance: .
v_gene: TRBV11-3

CDR3nt: TGTGCCAGCAGCCCAACTCCGGGACAGCCTAATTCACCCCTCCACTTT
CDR3aa: CASSPTPGQPNSPLHF
d_gene: TRBD1
len: 16
j_gene: TRBJ1-6
abundance: .
v_gene: TRBV9

CDR3nt: TGTGCCAGCAGCCCGGCGGGGGCGGTTGGCTACACCTTC
CDR3aa: CASSPAGAVGYTF
d_gene: .
len: 13
j_gene: TRBJ1-2
abundance: few
v_gene: TRBV28

CDR3nt: TGCGCCAGCAGCTTGGAAAGCAATCCCGGCACAGATACGCAGTATTTT
CDR3aa: CASSLESNPGTDTQYF
d_gene: .
len: 16
j_gene: TRBJ2-3
abundance: .
v_gene: TRBV5-1

CDR3nt: TGTGCCAGCAGCATCCTACTCGGGGGACAGTGTTGTTCACCCCTCCACTTT
CDR3aa: CASSILLGGQCCSPLHF
d_gene: TRBD1
len: 17
j_gene: TRBJ1-6
abundance: .
v_gene: TRBV11-3

CDR3nt: TGTGCCACCAGCACCTTGCCCGAACGGACATGGTGGAACACTGAAGCTTTCTTT
CDR3aa: CATSTLPERTWWNTEAFF
d_gene: .
len: 18
j_gene: TRBJ1-1
abundance: .
v_gene: TRBV7-2

CDR3nt: TGTGCCAGCAGACCGACAGGTAGTAGCAATCAGCCCCAGCATTTT
CDR3aa: CASRPTGSSNQPQHF
d_gene: .
len: 15
j_gene: TRBJ1-5
abundance: .
v_gene: TRBV6-5

CDR3nt: TGCGCCAGCAGCCAAACCTACAGGGGGGGGGACTATGGCTACACCTTC
CDR3aa: CASSQTYRGGDYGYTF
d_gene: TRBD1
len: 16
j_gene: TRBJ1-2
abundance: .
v_gene: TRBV4-1

CDR3nt: TGTGCCAGCAGCTCCGGCAGGGGTCAGTCACCCCTCCACTTT
CDR3aa: CASSSGRGQSPLHF
d_gene: .
len: 14
j_gene: TRBJ1-6
abundance: .
v_gene: TRBV7-9

CDR3nt: TGTGCCAGCAACACACTCCGGGGGGGCGGAGAGACCCAGTACTTC
CDR3aa: CASNTLRGGGETQYF
d_gene: TRBD2
len: 15
j_gene: TRBJ2-5
abundance: .
v_gene: TRBV2

CDR3nt: TGTGCCAGCAGCTTCCCCGGGGGGATCGTAGAGACCCAGTACTTC
CDR3aa: CASSFPGGIVETQYF
d_gene: TRBD2
len: 15
j_gene: TRBJ2-5
abundance: once
v_gene: TRBV7-6

CDR3nt: TGTGCCAGCAGTGAAGTCCCTGGAGGAGGCTATGGCTACACCTTC
CDR3aa: CASSEVPGGGYGYTF
d_gene: .
len: 15
j_gene: TRBJ1-2
abundance: .
v_gene: TRBV6-1